The 31 T cell receptor beta chains below all came from one sample that was sequenced in a study of T cell responses to AZD1222 COVID-19 vaccine. Using immunoSEQ multiplex PCR, the repertoire was profiled, and TCRdb retains in-frame clones only, with some absent. Counted here are 90,000 to 120,000 clones, 91% occurring once; the ten biggest clones make up under 25%. This sample comprised peripheral blood, obtained on day 0 of AZD1222 vaccination. These receptors were collected from an adult in good health.

This clone was recorded many times. The chain joins TRBV7-9 to TRBJ1-1, with a possible D match to TRBD1 (6 bases). The CDR3 is 14 amino acids. Between the trimmed V and J ends, which lost 5 bases and 2 bases, there was a span of 12 bases. Germline V gives CDR1 SEHNR, CDR2 FQNEAQ (reference sequence). As DNA, the CDR3 is TGTGCCAGCAGCCCTGATGGGACAAACACTGAAGCTTTCTTT. Its protein product is CASSPDGTNTEAFF.

The gene calls are TRBV7-9 and TRBJ1-5; D possibly corresponds to TRBD1 (5 bases). V lost 5 bases, J lost 0 bases, and 11 bases lay in between. This CDR3 has 15 amino acids. Looked up from germline, CDR1 is SEHNR and CDR2 is FQNEAQ (reference sequence). CDR3 sequence (DNA): TGTGCCAGCAGCGCCCAAGGGGATAGCAATCAGCCCCAGCATTTT. Translating gives CASSAQGDSNQPQHF.

The chain employs TRBV6-2 or TRBV6-3 and TRBJ2-3, with D perhaps matching TRBD2 (6 bases). V was pared by 6 bases and J by 0 bases, with 10 bases between. The CDR3 spans 14 residues. Germline CDR1 reads MNHEY; CDR2 reads SVGEGT. CDR3 coding DNA: TGTGCCAGCAGCAAGACTAGAAGCACAGATACGCAGTATTTT. The encoded protein is CASSKTRSTDTQYF.

This clone was recorded only once. Here the CDR3 DNA reads TGCGCCAGCAGTAGCGGGGGTAGCCAAGAGACCCAGTACTTC. Protein sequence: CASSSGGSQETQYF. The V call is TRBV5-1, the J call TRBJ2-5; 9 nucleotides agree with TRBD2. The CDR3 is 14 residues long. With 5 bases clipped from V and 1 base from J, the junction kept 3 bases outside the gene matches. Germline loops: CDR1 SGHRS, CDR2 YFSETQ.

A single count supports this clone. The chain is built from TRBV2 and TRBJ2-7, with D unclear. CDR3 length: 16 amino acids. Germline CDR1 reads SNHLY; CDR2 reads FYNNEI. With 6 bases removed from V and 0 bases from J, the gap between germline ends came to 18 bases. CDR3 sequence (DNA): TGTGCCAGCAGGGCAATAACATCTACGAGCTCCTACGAGCAGTACTTC. This codes for CASRAITSTSSYEQYF.

This clone appeared once. The rearrangement uses TRBV27 and TRBJ1-1; no firm D call. Germline V gene lookup returns CDR1 MNHEY and CDR2 SMNVEV (reference sequence). The ends were cut back, 0 bases at V and 10 bases at J, with 15 bases in the middle. CDR3 length: 14 amino acids. CDR3 region: CASSLSFGHYRAFF. CDR3 bases: TGTGCCAGCAGTTTATCATTCGGGCATTATCGAGCTTTCTTT.

This chain links TRBV12-3 or TRBV12-4 with TRBJ2-7; D tentatively reads TRBD1 or TRBD2 (5 bases each). Trimming stripped 4 bases from V and 5 bases from J, with 9 bases between. This CDR3 comprises 12 residues. The CDR3 DNA sequence: TGTGCCAGCAGTTGGGGGTTCGACGAGCAGTACTTC. This codes for CASSWGFDEQYF.

The chain joins TRBV6-2 or TRBV6-3 to TRBJ1-1; no clear D gene. This CDR3 region has 13 residues. From germline, CDR1 is MNHEY and CDR2 SVGEGT. The V end was cut by 4 bases, the J end by 1 base, with 7 bases between. CDR3: CASSFMGNTEAFF. As DNA, the CDR3 is TGTGCCAGCAGTTTTATGGGGAACACTGAAGCTTTCTTT.

The V gene is TRBV21-1, the J gene TRBJ2-5; TRBD1 is the table's D call and was not checked against the DNA. TRBV21-1 is noted as a pseudogene. CDR3 length: 11 residues. The CDR3 loop is CANSGEGAQYF. The CDR3 DNA sequence: TGTGCCAATTCTGGAGAGGGGGCCCAGTACTTC.

V usage is TRBV19 and J usage is TRBJ1-1; 8 bases are a match to TRBD1. Germline assignment: CDR1 LNHDA and CDR2 SQIVND (reference sequence). The CDR3 is 16 amino acids. The V gene end was trimmed by 7 bases and the J gene end by 4 bases; junction bases not matched to a gene: 14. In DNA form, the CDR3 reads TGTGCCAGTATCCATCCCGGACAGGGCTCGGGCACTGAAGCTTTCTTT. Protein: CASIHPGQGSGTEAFF.

This chain links TRBV5-1 with TRBJ1-1; D ambiguous. Germline V gene lookup returns CDR1 SGHRS and CDR2 YFSETQ. The CDR3 extends over 14 amino acids. Trimming pared 5 bases from V and 5 bases from J, leaving 16 bases between. CDR3 region: CASRPEPLGTEAFF. The CDR3 DNA reads as TGCGCCAGCAGACCCGAGCCTTTGGGGACTGAAGCTTTCTTT.

The V and J genes are TRBV7-9 and TRBJ2-7; 8 positions agree with TRBD1. The CDR3 is 15 amino acids. Germline loops: CDR1 SEHNR, CDR2 FQNEAQ (reference sequence). The ends lost 5 bases at V and 0 bases at J; junction bases unmatched: 6. CDR3 sequence: CASSAQTGASYEQYF. DNA of the CDR3: TGTGCCAGCAGCGCCCAGACAGGGGCCTCCTACGAGCAGTACTTC. Together with reference TRBV7-9 and TRBJ2-7, the CDR3 gives the full variable domain: DTGVSQNPRHKITKRGQNVTFRCDPISEHNRLYWYRQTLGQGPEFLTYFQNEAQLEKSRLLSDRFSAERPKGSFSTLEIQRTEQGDSAMYLCASSAQTGASYEQYFGPGTRLTVT.

The chain carries TRBV4-3 and TRBJ2-1, with 8 bases that match TRBD2. The CDR3 spans 13 residues. With 1 base clipped from V and 8 bases from J, the junction kept 1 base outside the gene matches. Looked up from germline, CDR1 is LGHNA and CDR2 is YSLEER. Written as DNA, the CDR3 is TGCGCCAGCAGCCAAGGTAGCGGGGATGAGCAGTTCTTC. Its translation is CASSQGSGDEQFF.

The chain combines TRBV21-1 with TRBJ2-7; TRBD2, the table's D call, lacks a check against the DNA. TRBV21-1 is listed as a pseudogene. The CDR3 length is 14 residues. CDR3 sequence (DNA): TGTGCCAGCAGGGGGATGGGGGGTCGCCACGAGCAGTACTTC. Residues: CASRGMGGRHEQYF.

The chain employs TRBV11-2 and TRBJ2-2, with TRBD2 identical over 7 bases. The junction had 5 bases not matched to a gene; V was cut back by 3 bases and J by 4 bases. CDR3 length equals 15 residues. Germline V gives CDR1 SGHAT, CDR2 FQNNGV. The CDR3 region is CASSLGGRGTGELFF. The CDR3 nucleotides read TGTGCCAGCAGCTTGGGAGGGAGAGGCACCGGGGAGCTGTTTTTT.

The chain joins TRBV5-1 to TRBJ1-1; 9 positions agree with TRBD1. The CDR3 contains 16 residues. V lost 4 bases and J lost 2; bases outside the gene matches: 9. Per the germline V gene, CDR1 is SGHRS and CDR2 is YFSETQ. The CDR3 coding sequence is TGCGCCAGCAGCCCTGGGACAGGGACAATAAACACTGAAGCTTTCTTT. Its translation: CASSPGTGTINTEAFF.

The chain links TRBV5-4 to TRBJ2-3, with D maybe TRBD2 (5 bases). This CDR3 region has 14 residues. Per germline, CDR1 SGHNT and CDR2 YYREEE (reference sequence). V lost 0 bases to trimming and J lost 5 bases, with 10 bases between them. The chain's CDR3 is CASSLGDSVDTQYF. The DNA of the CDR3 is TGTGCCAGCAGCTTGGGTGATAGCGTAGATACGCAGTATTTT. The full variable domain, with the rest looked up from reference TRBV5-4 and TRBJ2-3, is ETGVTQSPTHLIKTRGQQVTLRCSSQSGHNTVSWYQQALGQGPQFIFQYYREEENGRGNFPPRFSGLQFPNYSSELNVNALELDDSALYLCASSLGDSVDTQYFGPGTRLTVL.

The chain joins TRBV20-1 to TRBJ2-1; D remains ambiguous. CDR1 DFQATT and CDR2 SNEGSKA come from the germline V gene (reference sequence). This CDR3 region has 10 residues. V was trimmed by 3 bases and J by 7 bases, leaving 4 bases between them. The CDR3 bases are TGCAGTGCTAGCAATAATGAGCAGTTCTTC. It is translated as CSASNNEQFF.

This chain connects TRBV30 to TRBJ2-3; TRBD2 agrees at 7 bases. The germline gives CDR1 GTSNPN, CDR2 SVGIG (reference sequence). This CDR3 contains 12 residues. J lost 6 bases, V lost 2 bases, and 2 bases had no gene match. The CDR3 DNA is TGTGCCTGGAGTAGTAGCGGGGATACGCAGTATTTT. Its translation: CAWSSSGDTQYF. Supplemented by reference TRBV30 and TRBJ2-3, the full variable domain reads SQTIHQWPATLVQPVGSPLSLECTVEGTSNPNLYWYRQAAGRGLQLLFYSVGIGQISSEVPQNLSASRPQDRQFILSSKKLLLSDSGFYLCAWSSSGDTQYFGPGTRLTVL.

The V call is TRBV28, the J call TRBJ1-6, with 8 bases matching TRBD1. Germline V CDR1 and CDR2: MDHEN, SYDVKM. V gave up 8 bases and J gave up 10 bases; unmatched junction bases: 13. This CDR3 has 15 amino acids. CDR3 sequence: CASDIPGQDGSPLHF. CDR3 DNA sequence: TGTGCCAGCGATATCCCGGGACAGGACGGATCACCCCTCCACTTT.

The chain combines TRBV7-6 with TRBJ1-4, with 8 bases fitting TRBD1. J was trimmed by 10 bases and V by 2 bases; bases with no gene match: 15. The CDR3 loop spans 17 amino acids. The germline V gene encodes CDR1 SGHVS and CDR2 FNYEAQ. This CDR3 reads CASSLLRDRGNKGKLFF. Here the CDR3 DNA reads TGTGCCAGCAGCTTATTACGAGACAGGGGTAATAAGGGAAAACTGTTTTTT.

This clone is a singleton in its sample. The rearrangement uses TRBV27 and TRBJ2-1; the D gene is possibly TRBD2 (5 bases). CDR1 is MNHEY, CDR2 SMNVEV, per germline (reference sequence). The CDR3 spans 15 residues. Trimming took 2 bases from V and 5 from J, leaving 13 bases between them. CDR3 loop: CASSLDLASHNEQFF. The CDR3 nucleotides are TGTGCCAGCAGTTTAGATTTAGCGAGTCACAATGAGCAGTTCTTC.

In its sample, this clone ranks as medium-sized. The gene calls are TRBV4-3 and TRBJ1-4; 9 bases match TRBD1. V shed 4 bases and J 3 bases; nucleotides not matched to a gene: 3. This CDR3 spans 15 amino acids. Germline CDR1 is LGHNA and CDR2 is YSLEER. CDR3 sequence reads: CASSRGTGSNEKLFF. CDR3 in DNA: TGCGCCAGCAGCCGAGGGACAGGGTCTAATGAAAAACTGTTTTTT.

The rearrangement links TRBV5-1 to TRBJ1-1, with 7 bases aligning to TRBD1. Germline lookup yields CDR1 SGHRS and CDR2 YFSETQ. J lost 4 bases, V lost 5 bases, and 8 bases had no gene match. There are 14 residues in the CDR3. CDR3 sequence: CASRRTGLSTEAFF. In DNA form, the CDR3 reads TGCGCCAGCAGGAGGACAGGTTTGAGCACTGAAGCTTTCTTT.

The chain couples TRBV5-4 to TRBJ2-1, with 8 bases fitting TRBD1. Germline values: CDR1 SGHNT, CDR2 YYREEE (reference sequence). CDR3 length: 13 amino acids. Losses at the gene ends were 0 bases for V and 10 bases for J; bases not matched to a gene: 3. The CDR3: CASSLGRDREQFF. The CDR3 DNA sequence: TGTGCCAGCAGCTTGGGGAGGGACAGGGAGCAGTTCTTC.

The chain employs TRBV6-5 and TRBJ2-7, with no clear D. Germline CDR1 reads MNHEY; CDR2 reads SVGAGI. Trimming shortened V by 6 bases and J by 11 bases, and 17 bases separated the two germline ends. The CDR3 runs 12 residues. The CDR3 DNA reads TGTGCCAGCAGCCAAAGAGCTGGGAACGAGTACTTC. It encodes CASSQRAGNEYF.

This rearrangement joins TRBV6-5 to TRBJ2-7; TRBD1 matches at 7 bases. The junction had 7 bases not matched to a gene; V was cut back by 6 bases and J by 2 bases. The germline V gene encodes CDR1 MNHEY and CDR2 SVGAGI. This CDR3 has 14 residues. This CDR3 is CASSSDRVPYEQYF. The DNA of the CDR3 is TGTGCCAGCAGCTCCGACAGGGTCCCCTACGAGCAGTACTTC.

V usage is TRBV27 and J usage is TRBJ2-2, with 8 bases that match TRBD1. There are 16 residues in the CDR3. The V segment lost 5 bases and the J segment 5 bases; nucleotides outside the gene matches: 10. The V gene's germline CDR1 is MNHEY and CDR2 SMNVEV (reference sequence). The DNA for the CDR3 is TGTGCCAGCAGTCCACCTACCACAGGGGGGACCGGGGAGCTGTTTTTT. Amino acids: CASSPPTTGGTGELFF.

This chain uses TRBV18 with TRBJ2-3, with D possibly being TRBD1 or TRBD2 (5 bases each). V lost 5 bases, J lost 3 bases, and 24 bases lay in between. Germline assignment: CDR1 KGHSH and CDR2 LQKENI. The CDR3 runs 18 residues. The CDR3 coding sequence is TGTGCCAGCTCAGCGGAGCTTGAAGGGACCTCTACAACAGATACGCAGTATTTT. Amino acids: CASSAELEGTSTTDTQYF.

The gene calls are TRBV3-1 (or the pseudogene TRBV3-2) and TRBJ2-1; TRBD2 matches 8 bases. V was pared by 3 bases and J by 7 bases, with 8 bases of the junction left unmatched. The germline V gene has CDR1 LGHDT and CDR2 YNNKEL (reference sequence). The CDR3 contains 15 residues. The CDR3: CASSHLGLGGNEQFF. CDR3 coding DNA: TGTGCCAGCAGCCACTTGGGACTAGGTGGGAATGAGCAGTTCTTC.

The rearrangement links TRBV15 to TRBJ2-5; D assignment may be TRBD1 or TRBD2 (5 bases each). CDR1 is LNHNV and CDR2 is YYDKDF in the germline V gene (reference sequence). The germline V and J ends were trimmed by 3 bases and 5 bases, with 13 bases remaining between them. CDR3 size: 14 residues. The CDR3 coding sequence is TGTGCCACCAGCAGGCCGGGACGTAAGGAGACCCAGTACTTC. It codes for CATSRPGRKETQYF.